A single sample gave rise to the 2 T cell receptor beta chains below, sequenced in a study of PD-1 blockade in classical Hodgkin lymphoma. The time point denotes: cycle 4 day 1 (C4D1), after 5 to 7 weeks of nivolumab. Relapses following autologous stem cell transplantation were seen in all patients, with brentuximab vedotin exposure varying. The data were produced by immunoSEQ multiplex PCR, yet TCRdb's version contains in-frame clones alone and is incomplete. The sample holds roughly 64,000 clones, about 89% seen once. The source was peripheral blood mononuclear cells (PBMCs), collected before the fourth cycle of nivolumab. Source of these receptors: a human donor with classical Hodgkin lymphoma.

As for this clone: At one end, the junction sequence differs from germline, possibly due to a read error. Other DNA sequences of this sample code for an identical CDR3. This sequence joins TRBV30 and TRBJ1-2; D is perhaps TRBD1 (5 bases). CDR1 is GTSNPN and CDR2 is SVGIG in the germline V gene (reference sequence). The CDR3 loop spans 16 amino acids. In DNA form, the CDR3 reads TGTGCCTGGGGGGGAAGAGTGAAAACGAAGGGTTATGGCTATACCTTC. This encodes CAWGGRVKTKGYGYTF.

This chain uses TRBV4-2 with TRBJ2-7; TRBD2 might be the D (5 bases). This CDR3 is 13 amino acids long. V was pared by 5 bases and J by 2 bases, with 10 bases between. CDR1 and CDR2 from the germline V gene are LGHNA and YNFKEQ. This chain's CDR3 is CASSAGIAYEQYF. The CDR3, as DNA: TGTGCCAGCAGCGCCGGGATTGCCTACGAGCAGTACTTC.